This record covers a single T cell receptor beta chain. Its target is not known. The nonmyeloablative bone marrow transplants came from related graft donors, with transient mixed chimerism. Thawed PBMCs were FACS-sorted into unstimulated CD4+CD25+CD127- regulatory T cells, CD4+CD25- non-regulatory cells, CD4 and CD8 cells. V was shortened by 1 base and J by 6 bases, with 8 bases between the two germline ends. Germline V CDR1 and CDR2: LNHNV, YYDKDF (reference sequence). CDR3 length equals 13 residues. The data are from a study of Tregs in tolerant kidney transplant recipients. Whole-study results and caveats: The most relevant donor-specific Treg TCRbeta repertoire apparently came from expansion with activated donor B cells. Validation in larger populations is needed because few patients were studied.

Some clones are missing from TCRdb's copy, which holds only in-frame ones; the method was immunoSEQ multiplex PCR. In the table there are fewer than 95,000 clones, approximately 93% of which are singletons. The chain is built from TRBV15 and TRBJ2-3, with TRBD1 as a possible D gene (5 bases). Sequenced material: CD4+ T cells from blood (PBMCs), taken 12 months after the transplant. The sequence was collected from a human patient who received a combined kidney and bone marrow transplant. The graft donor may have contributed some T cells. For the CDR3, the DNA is TGTGCCACCAGCAGAGGGGGCGTGGATACGCAGTATTTT. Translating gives CATSRGGVDTQYF.